Listed below are T cell receptor beta chains from one sample, sequenced in a study of blood T cells in healthy people across ages. TCRdb ran MiXCR on the 5' RACE reads and lists one entry per CDR3 protein. The sample contains 550,000 to 600,000 distinct CDR3 sequences, approximately 25% of which appear only once. The sequencing input was blood. The source of these receptors is a woman in her 70s in good health. The CDR3 runs from the conserved cysteine through the conserved F or W. The D gene is left open where the match is weak. Clone size is stated in some rows and not others, as once, few, many or a class when expanded.

TRBV24-1	TRBJ2-1	NA	few	TGTGCCACCAGCGGGATGACGAAAAGCTCCTACAATGAGCAGTTCTTC	CATSGMTKSSYNEQFF
TRBV9	TRBJ1-4	NA	NA	TGTGCCAGCAGCTCCCAGGGGTATGAAAAACTGTTTTTT	CASSSQGYEKLFF
TRBV10-3	TRBJ2-1	TRBD2	few	TGTGCCATCAGTGAGTCGCCCAGCGGGGTCTACAATGAGCAGTTCTTC	CAISESPSGVYNEQFF
TRBV5-5	TRBJ2-7	TRBD1	NA	TGTGCCAGCAGCTTGGAAGGGGGCGCGGGCTACGAGCAGTACTTC	CASSLEGGAGYEQYF
TRBV7-2	TRBJ2-1	TRBD2	NA	TGTGCCAGCAGCTCCCGAAGACTAGCGGTCTTCAATGAGCAGTTCTTC	CASSSRRLAVFNEQFF
TRBV7-2	TRBJ1-1	NA	NA	TGTGCCAGCAGTCTCGTCGGCAACTTGAACACTGAAGCTTTCTTT	CASSLVGNLNTEAFF
TRBV7-3	TRBJ2-1	TRBD1	few	TGTGCCAGCAGCTTAACCGGACAGGGGGCTGATGAGCAGTTCTTC	CASSLTGQGADEQFF
TRBV9	TRBJ1-6	NA	NA	TGTGCCAGCAGCCCCTCCGAGGCTCGGAAGGGTTCACCCCTCCACTTT	CASSPSEARKGSPLHF
TRBV7-9	TRBJ1-2	TRBD1	many	TGTGCCAGCAGCTTAGTTGGTTCGGGACAGGCGATCTATGGCTACACCTTC	CASSLVGSGQAIYGYTF
TRBV29-1	TRBJ1-1	NA	NA	TGCAGCGTTGAATGGGGACCGAACATTGAAGCTTTCTTT	CSVEWGPNIEAFF
TRBV4-2	TRBJ2-1	NA	NA	TGTGCCAGCAGCCAAGGGCGTACCAACAATGAGCAGTTCTTC	CASSQGRTNNEQFF
TRBV20-1	TRBJ2-7	NA	NA	TGCAGTGCAGGAGGGGGAACCCTCTACGAGCAGTACTTC	CSAGGGTLYEQYF
TRBV20-1	TRBJ2-5	NA	few	TGCAGTGCTAGCGCGACTCAAGAGACCCAGTACTTC	CSASATQETQYF
TRBV20-1	TRBJ1-1	TRBD1	few	TGCAGTGCACCGGGACAGCAAGTTGAAGCTTTCTTT	CSAPGQQVEAFF
TRBV6-6	TRBJ1-4	NA	NA	TGTGCCAGCAGCCCGTTCTGGGATGAAAAACTGTTTTTT	CASSPFWDEKLFF
TRBV7-2	TRBJ1-2	NA	NA	TGTGCCAGCAGCCACGCTTTGGGGGGACCGGGCTACACCTTC	CASSHALGGPGYTF
TRBV5-1	TRBJ2-7	NA	NA	TGCGCCAGCAGCTATGACCCGGGGCAGACTTACGAGCAGTACTTC	CASSYDPGQTYEQYF
TRBV2	TRBJ2-5	TRBD1	NA	TGTGCCAGCAAGCGGGACAGGGGGTTCCAAGAGACCCAGTACTTC	CASKRDRGFQETQYF
TRBV5-1	TRBJ1-1	NA	NA	TGCGCCAGCACCTTGACAGACCGGAACACTGAAGCTTTCTTT	CASTLTDRNTEAFF
TRBV6-5	TRBJ2-7	NA	NA	TGTGCCAGCAGTTCCCGTTCCCCTACCTACGAGCAGTACTTC	CASSSRSPTYEQYF
TRBV3-1	TRBJ1-6	NA	NA	TGTGCCAGCAGCCCAACTAACCGTATAATCAATTCACCCCTCCACTTT	CASSPTNRIINSPLHF
TRBV7-6	TRBJ1-1	TRBD1	once	TGTGCCAGCACCGTAGGGGGACAGGGCGAGACTGAAGCTTTCTTT	CASTVGGQGETEAFF
TRBV12-3/TRBV12-4	TRBJ2-3	TRBD2	NA	TGTGCCAGCAGTTTAGGGTCTAGCGGGTCGAACACAGATACGCAGTATTTT	CASSLGSSGSNTDTQYF
TRBV5-1	TRBJ2-7	TRBD1	NA	TGCGCCAGCAGCTTGGGGGGACAGCCCGAGCAGTACTTC	CASSLGGQPEQYF
TRBV6-5	TRBJ1-2	TRBD1	NA	TGTGCCAGCTGGACAGGCTATGGCTACACCTTC	CASWTGYGYTF
TRBV7-3	TRBJ1-1	TRBD1	few	TGTGCCAGCAGCTCTCACAGGGGCGGCACTGAAGCTTTCTTT	CASSSHRGGTEAFF
TRBV4-3	TRBJ2-7	TRBD2	NA	TGCGCCAGCAGCCGTATAAGCGGGGTAGGTCACGAGCAGTACTTC	CASSRISGVGHEQYF
TRBV5-1	TRBJ2-3	TRBD1	NA	TGCGCCAGCAGCCTGACAGGGCACGGCACAGATACGCAGTATTTT	CASSLTGHGTDTQYF
TRBV9	TRBJ1-1	NA	NA	TGTGCCAGCAGCGTAATAATGGACCACACTGAAGCTTTCTTT	CASSVIMDHTEAFF
TRBV27	TRBJ2-4	NA	NA	TGTGCCAGCAGTCAAGGTCCCCTTGGGGCCGGAAACATTCAGTACTTC	CASSQGPLGAGNIQYF
TRBV7-3	TRBJ1-1	NA	few	TGTGCCAGCAGCTTAACTCCGGGGGCTGAAGCTTTCTTT	CASSLTPGAEAFF
TRBV4-3	TRBJ1-4	NA	few	TGCGCCAGCAGCCCTCGCGAAAAACTGTTTTTT	CASSPREKLFF
TRBV10-3	TRBJ2-1	NA	many	TGTGCCATCAGTGCTAGGGGCTCCTACAATGAGCAGTTCTTC	CAISARGSYNEQFF
TRBV6-2/TRBV6-3	TRBJ2-1	NA	few	TGTGCCAGCAGGTGGGACGACTACAATGAGCAGTTCTTC	CASRWDDYNEQFF
TRBV27	TRBJ2-1	TRBD2	few	TGTGCCAGCAGTTTAAGGGAGATAGGAGCGGGGGCCCGCAATGAGCAGTTCTTC	CASSLREIGAGARNEQFF
TRBV27	TRBJ1-2	TRBD1	once	TGTGCCAGCAGTAGGGACAGGCCAAAAAACTATGGCTACACCTTC	CASSRDRPKNYGYTF
TRBV12-3/TRBV12-4	TRBJ1-1	NA	NA	TGTGCCAGCAGGCTACAGGAGGTGAACACTGAAGCTTTCTTT	CASRLQEVNTEAFF
TRBV7-7	TRBJ2-1	NA	few	TGTGCCAGCAGCCCTTGGCCTAGCCGTCAATACAATGAGCAGTTCTTC	CASSPWPSRQYNEQFF
TRBV5-1	TRBJ2-1	NA	few	TGCGCCAGCAGCTTGGAGGAAAACAATGAGCAGTTCTTC	CASSLEENNEQFF
TRBV7-2	TRBJ1-2	NA	many	TGTGCCAGCAACCTCCTGGGGGTCGGGGGCTACACCTTC	CASNLLGVGGYTF
TRBV2	TRBJ1-1	NA	few	TGTGCCAGCAGTAGTGAGGGAAACACTGAAGCTTTCTTT	CASSSEGNTEAFF
TRBV20-1	TRBJ1-2	TRBD1	few	TGCAGTGCTAGCGACAGGGGGACGCGGGGCTACACCTTC	CSASDRGTRGYTF
TRBV18	TRBJ2-7	TRBD1	few	TGTGCCAGCTCACAGCGTACAGGGGCCCCCTACGAGCAGTACTTC	CASSQRTGAPYEQYF
TRBV5-5	TRBJ1-2	NA	NA	TGTGCCAGCAGATTGTCCGCAGGCTATGGCTACACCTTC	CASRLSAGYGYTF
TRBV25-1	TRBJ2-1	TRBD2	few	TGTGCCAGCAGTGAACAGGGAAGGGACTACGAGCAGTTCTTC	CASSEQGRDYEQFF
TRBV21-1	TRBJ2-5	NA	few	TGTGCCAGCAGCAAGTGGAAGAACTCGGGGGAGACCCAGTACTTC	CASSKWKNSGETQYF
TRBV6-2/TRBV6-3	TRBJ2-1	TRBD2	few	TGTGCCAGCAGTAAGCTTTCGGGACTAATTATCAATGAGCAGTTCTTC	CASSKLSGLIINEQFF
TRBV6-6	TRBJ1-2	TRBD1	NA	TGTGCCAGCAGTCCCCGTGGGTCAGGGGGCAGCTATGGCTACACCTTC	CASSPRGSGGSYGYTF
TRBV14	TRBJ1-4	TRBD1	few	TGTGCCAGCAGCCTAAGGGACAGCCAGAATGAAAAACTGTTTTTT	CASSLRDSQNEKLFF
TRBV6-1	TRBJ1-4	TRBD1	NA	TGTGCCAGCAGTGAAGCGCTTCGGGCGAGACAGGGGACTGAAAAACTGTTTTTT	CASSEALRARQGTEKLFF
TRBV6-5	TRBJ1-2	TRBD1	NA	TGTGCCAGCAGTTACCTCCAGGGGGCTATCTATGGCTACACCTTC	CASSYLQGAIYGYTF
TRBV12-3/TRBV12-4	TRBJ2-7	NA	NA	TGTGCCAGCAGTTTAAAGGGCCAGGGCTCCTACGAGCAGTACTTC	CASSLKGQGSYEQYF
TRBV24-1	TRBJ1-5	NA	few	TGTGCCACCAGTGTAACCGGGAACCAGCCCCAGCATTTT	CATSVTGNQPQHF
TRBV4-3	TRBJ1-2	NA	NA	TGCGCCAGCAGCCAAGAACTAACCGGGTGGCAAAGTTATGGCTACACCTTC	CASSQELTGWQSYGYTF
TRBV3-1	TRBJ2-2	TRBD1	NA	TGTGCCAGCAGCCAGTCCCGGGACAGGCTGGCGGAGCACGGGGAGCTGTTTTTT	CASSQSRDRLAEHGELFF